The 14 T cell receptor beta chains below all came from one sample that was sequenced in a study of blood T cells in healthy people across ages. It was with a sample-barcoded 5' primer and a J-beta primer mix that a second PCR of roughly 6 to 11 cycles was run. TCRdb processed the 5' RACE reads anew with MiXCR; each CDR3 protein has one entry. The sample holds hundreds of thousands of distinct CDR3 sequences; about 20% are singletons and the top ten take 22%. Input material: blood. These receptors were collected from a man between 65 and 85 years old in good health.

V gene TRBV9 combines with J gene TRBJ2-5, with D possibly TRBD2 on 6 matching bases. The V and J ends lost 2 bases and 1 base respectively, with 12 bases between them. This CDR3 region has 15 residues. Germline V gene data show CDR1 as SGDLS and CDR2 as YYNGEE. In DNA form, the CDR3 reads TGTGCCAGCAGCGTTACCGGGACTGGCCAAGAGACCCAGTACTTC. It specifies CASSVTGTGQETQYF.

This clonotype has only a few counts. The genes are TRBV21-1 and TRBJ2-3; the table's D call of TRBD1 was not tested on the DNA. TRBV21-1 is recorded as a pseudogene. CDR3 length: 13 amino acids. CDR3 bases: TGTGCCAGAGAGGGGTCCGACACAGATACGCAGTATTTT. This gives the protein CAREGSDTDTQYF.

This clonotype was seen a handful of times. The rearrangement links TRBV6-6 to TRBJ2-5; tentatively, D is TRBD1 (5 bases). V lost 6 bases, J lost 1 base, and 9 bases lay in between. Germline CDR1 MNHNY, CDR2 SVGAGI (reference sequence). The CDR3 is made up of 13 amino acids. The CDR3 DNA sequence: TGTGCCAGCAGCCGACAGTTCCAAGAGACCCAGTACTTC. This codes for CASSRQFQETQYF.

This chain uses TRBV12-3 or TRBV12-4 with TRBJ2-5, with TRBD1 matching 7 bases. Trimming took 6 bases from V and 0 from J; bases not matched to a gene: 1. The CDR3 totals 13 residues. This CDR3 reads CASRDRNQETQYF. CDR3 DNA: TGTGCCAGCAGGGACAGGAACCAAGAGACCCAGTACTTC.

This clonotype has more than one count but fewer than ten. The chain combines TRBV20-1 with TRBJ2-3; either TRBD1 or TRBD2 may fit D (6 bases each). Germline CDR1 is DFQATT and CDR2 is SNEGSKA (reference sequence). The CDR3 is 12 amino acids. V gave up 6 bases and J gave up 5 bases, with 12 bases separating them. The CDR3 coding sequence is TGCAGTGCCAACGGGGGCCAAGATACGCAGTATTTT. It specifies CSANGGQDTQYF.

This CDR3 reads CASSRDRRDRADQPQHF. The DNA of the CDR3 is TGTGCCAGCAGCCGAGACCGCCGGGACAGAGCCGATCAGCCCCAGCATTTT. V is TRBV3-1 and J is TRBJ1-5; TRBD1 matches at 7 bases. The CDR3 spans 17 residues. Germline trimming cut 4 bases from V and 5 bases from J; bases unmatched to any gene: 14. Germline lookup yields CDR1 LGHDT and CDR2 YNNKEL (reference sequence).

In its sample, this clonotype was seen a few times. The chain carries TRBV9 and TRBJ1-4; 8 positions agree with TRBD1. CDR1 is SGDLS and CDR2 is YYNGEE in the germline V gene. V lost 4 bases, J lost 10 bases, and 6 bases stayed unmatched. The CDR3 contains 13 residues. The CDR3 sequence: CASSSGQEGKLFF. The CDR3 DNA is TGTGCCAGCAGCTCGGGACAGGAGGGAAAACTGTTTTTT.

The gene calls are TRBV21-1 and TRBJ1-4; TRBD1, the table's D call, lacks a check against the DNA. TRBV21-1 is recorded as a pseudogene. The CDR3 sequence is 15 residues long. The CDR3 here is CASSKGQGGSEKLFF. For the CDR3, the DNA is TGTGCCAGCAGCAAAGGACAGGGGGGGTCGGAAAAACTGTTTTTT.

This clonotype turned up a few times. V is TRBV4-1 and J is TRBJ2-3; 7 positions agree with TRBD2. The CDR3 is made up of 14 amino acids. V shed 3 bases, J shed 0 bases, and the junction held 0 bases outside the gene matches. CDR1 and CDR2 (germline): MGHRA, YSYEKL. The CDR3 loop is CASSHSGSTDTQYF. As DNA, the CDR3 is TGCGCCAGCAGCCATAGCGGGAGCACAGATACGCAGTATTTT.

This chain uses TRBV5-6 with TRBJ2-7, with a weak D call TRBD2 (7 bases). The J call is doubtful: the DNA matches TRBJ2-1 better. This CDR3 contains 15 residues. Germline assignment: CDR1 SGHDT and CDR2 YYEEEE. DNA for the CDR3: TGTGCCAGCAGCTTGAAGGGCGGGGGCCTCAATGAGCAGTTCTTC. It is translated as CASSLKGGGLNEQFF.

To note about this clonotype: The CDR3 does not close with the conserved phenylalanine or tryptophan, likely indicating a read error. The chain combines TRBV4-2 with TRBJ2-2; perhaps TRBD1 as D (5 bases). The germline CDR1 and CDR2 sequences are LGHNA and YNFKEQ. The V end was cut by 1 base, the J end by 6 bases, with 15 bases between. This CDR3 has 16 residues. CDR3 DNA sequence: TGTGCCAGCAGCCAAGTTTCCGACAGTAGATCCGGGGAGCTGTTTCTT. Translated, it gives CASSQVSDSRSGELFL.

This chain uses TRBV11-2 with TRBJ2-1, with TRBD1 as a possible D gene (6 bases). Germline V gene lookup returns CDR1 SGHAT and CDR2 FQNNGV. The CDR3 consists of 16 residues. Trimming removed 5 bases from V and 5 bases from J, with 19 bases in between. For the CDR3, the DNA is TGTGCCAGCAGCCGCGCCCCAAGGGGGAAAAACAATGAGCAGTTCTTC. Translating it yields CASSRAPRGKNNEQFF.

This clonotype was counted between two and nine times. V is TRBV4-1 and J is TRBJ2-7; a weak D match, TRBD1 (6 bases). The CDR3 is 13 residues long. V was cut by 4 bases and J by 2 bases, with 9 bases left in between. The germline V gene has CDR1 MGHRA and CDR2 YSYEKL. The CDR3 is CASSRDTTYEQYF. The CDR3 DNA is TGCGCCAGCAGCCGGGACACTACCTACGAGCAGTACTTC.

V is TRBV12-3 or TRBV12-4 and J is TRBJ1-1; 9 positions match TRBD1. CDR3 length: 13 residues. V lost 10 bases to trimming and J lost 2 bases; unmatched junction nucleotides: 5. CDR3 region: CATGQGRNTEAFF. The CDR3 bases are TGTGCCACCGGACAGGGGAGAAACACTGAAGCTTTCTTT.